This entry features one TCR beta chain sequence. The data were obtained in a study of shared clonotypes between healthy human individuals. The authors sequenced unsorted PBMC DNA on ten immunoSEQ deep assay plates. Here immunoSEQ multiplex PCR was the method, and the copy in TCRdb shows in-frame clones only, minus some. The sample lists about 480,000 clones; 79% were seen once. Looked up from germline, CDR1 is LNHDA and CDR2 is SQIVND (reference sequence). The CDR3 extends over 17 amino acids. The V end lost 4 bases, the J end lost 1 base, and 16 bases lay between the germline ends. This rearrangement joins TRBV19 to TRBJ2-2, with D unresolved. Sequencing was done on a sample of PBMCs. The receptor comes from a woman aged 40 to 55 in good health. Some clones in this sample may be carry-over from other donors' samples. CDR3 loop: CASSRALQTLNTGELFF. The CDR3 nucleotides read TGTGCCAGTAGTAGGGCCCTCCAGACACTGAACACCGGGGAGCTGTTTTTT.